The sequence of this TCR beta chain was determined in a study of blood T cell repertoires in COVID-19. Turning to the study itself: Sources were T cells, B-cell-depleted T cells, or PBMCs; the material itself was cDNA or gDNA.

This clone was found a few times. There are 15 residues in the CDR3. Looked up from germline, CDR1 is MGHRA and CDR2 is YSYEKL. The V end lost 8 bases, the J end lost 2 bases, and 18 bases lay between the germline ends. In the study's own analysis: Cell counts per sample came from amplifying reference gene primers. The protocol was immunoSEQ multiplex PCR, while the TCRdb copy is restricted to in-frame clones and leaves out a portion. V and J calls and clone size are copied from that table; D and trimming were computed from the DNA. The sample shows fewer than 500,000 clones, roughly 86% of them seen only once.

Material for sequencing was peripheral blood. The chain uses TRBV4-1 and TRBJ1-2, with a possible D match to TRBD1 (6 bases). This clonotype was obtained from a human donor with acute or convalescent COVID-19. The donor label of this sample is uncertain. The CDR3 is CASASGTNRNYGYTF. The CDR3 DNA follows: TGCGCCAGCGCCTCGGGGACAAATAGAAACTATGGCTACACCTTC.